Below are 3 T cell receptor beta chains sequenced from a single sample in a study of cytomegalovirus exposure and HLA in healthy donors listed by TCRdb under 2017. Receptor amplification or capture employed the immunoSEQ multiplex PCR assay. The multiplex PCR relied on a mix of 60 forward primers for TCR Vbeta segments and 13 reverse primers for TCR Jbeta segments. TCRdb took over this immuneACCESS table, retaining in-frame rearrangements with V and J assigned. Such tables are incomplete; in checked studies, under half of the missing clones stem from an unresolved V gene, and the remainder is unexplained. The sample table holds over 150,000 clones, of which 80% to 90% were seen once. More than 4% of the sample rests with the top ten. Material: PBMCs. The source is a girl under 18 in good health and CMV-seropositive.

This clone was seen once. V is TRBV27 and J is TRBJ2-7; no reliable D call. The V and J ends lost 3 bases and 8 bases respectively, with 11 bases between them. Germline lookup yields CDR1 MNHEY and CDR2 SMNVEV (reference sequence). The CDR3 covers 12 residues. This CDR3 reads CASSFGSTKQYF. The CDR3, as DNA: TGTGCCAGCAGTTTTGGATCGACAAAGCAGTACTTC.

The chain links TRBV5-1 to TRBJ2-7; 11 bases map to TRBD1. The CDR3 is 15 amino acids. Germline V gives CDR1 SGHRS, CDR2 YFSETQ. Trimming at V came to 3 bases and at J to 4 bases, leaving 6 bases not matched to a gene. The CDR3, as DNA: TGCGCCAGCAGCTCAACCGGGACAGGGGGTTACGAGCAGTACTTC. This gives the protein CASSSTGTGGYEQYF.

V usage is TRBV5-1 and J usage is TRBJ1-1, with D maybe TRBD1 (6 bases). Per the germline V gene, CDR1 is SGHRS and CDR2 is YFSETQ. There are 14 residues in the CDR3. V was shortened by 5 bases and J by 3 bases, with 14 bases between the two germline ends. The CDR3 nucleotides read TGCGCCAGCAGTTTGAGGGGGTCGGACACTGAAGCTTTCTTT. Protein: CASSLRGSDTEAFF.